The 20 T cell receptor beta chains below all came from one sample that was sequenced in a study of blood T cells in healthy people across ages. Primed by a sample-barcoded 5' primer and a J-beta primer mix, a second PCR proceeded for 7 to 11 cycles. TCRdb re-analysed the 5' RACE reads in MiXCR, keeping a single row per CDR3 protein. Of around 1,900,000 distinct CDR3 sequences in the sample, 30% to 40% were seen once. Sequenced sample: blood. These receptors were collected from a human donor in good health.

This chain joins TRBV28 and TRBJ2-6; a possible D gene is TRBD2 (6 bases). Germline values: CDR1 MDHEN, CDR2 SYDVKM. CDR3 size: 19 residues. Trimming left V 5 bases short and J 2 bases short, with 22 bases between. In DNA form, the CDR3 reads TGTGCCAGCAGTCCTAACCCCGGGAGATCACTTCCTGGGGCCAACGTCCTGACTTTC. Residues: CASSPNPGRSLPGANVLTF.

This rearrangement joins TRBV7-2 to TRBJ1-1, with TRBD1 identical over 7 bases. The CDR3 sequence is 16 residues long. Germline CDR1 reads SGHTA; CDR2 reads FQGNSA. J gave up 5 bases and V 1 base, and 10 bases lay outside the gene matches. The CDR3 loop is CASSLESGQVGTEAFF. CDR3 DNA sequence: TGTGCCAGCAGCTTAGAATCCGGACAGGTTGGGACTGAAGCTTTCTTT.

Only a few counts were recorded for this clonotype. The chain employs TRBV4-3 and TRBJ1-4, with 7 bases aligning to TRBD1. Germline lookup yields CDR1 LGHNA and CDR2 YSLEER. The CDR3 length is 15 residues. J lost 8 bases, V lost 3 bases, and 9 bases had no gene match. The DNA of the CDR3 is TGCGCCAGCAGCCACGAAGACAGGGACGGAGAAAAACTGTTTTTT. Translated: CASSHEDRDGEKLFF.

The rearrangement links TRBV7-9 to TRBJ1-1, with D perhaps TRBD1 (5 bases). The CDR3 runs 13 residues. CDR1 is SEHNR, CDR2 FQNEAQ, per germline (reference sequence). With 4 bases removed from V and 6 bases from J, the gap between germline ends came to 12 bases. CDR3 loop: CASSWGTRSEAFF. CDR3 sequence (DNA): TGTGCCAGCAGCTGGGGGACCCGGTCTGAAGCTTTCTTT.

This chain links TRBV12-3 or TRBV12-4 with TRBJ2-7; no definite D call. This CDR3 is 15 amino acids long. Trimming cost V 3 bases and J 1 base, with 13 bases left between them. DNA of the CDR3: TGTGCCAGCAGTTTGGCTTTGGGCATTTCCTACGAGCAGTACTTC. It is translated as CASSLALGISYEQYF.

This chain links TRBV18 with TRBJ2-1; 7 bases are a match to TRBD1. V gave up 3 bases and J gave up 4 bases; unmatched junction bases: 6. There are 15 residues in the CDR3. The V gene's germline CDR1 is KGHSH and CDR2 LQKENI. The CDR3 reads CASSPGQMRYNEQFF. The CDR3 nucleotides read TGTGCCAGCTCACCGGGACAGATGAGATACAATGAGCAGTTCTTC.

Concerning this clonotype: Lacking the conserved final phenylalanine or tryptophan, this CDR3 likely reflects a read error. It is unclear where the CDR3 begins or ends on the DNA, so no DNA is shown, and the CDR3 is as TCRdb lists it. The J gene is TRBJ2-5, the V gene TRBV5-6; the DNA was not used to check the table's D call, TRBD1. Germline CDR1 SGHDT, CDR2 YYEEEE. Both ends counted, the CDR3 spans 12 residues. The CDR3 loop reads CASSPGPPIWYL.

The rearrangement links TRBV6-5 to TRBJ2-7; D ambiguous. CDR3 length: 14 amino acids. V was clipped by 8 bases and J by 0 bases, with 14 bases between them. Germline V gene lookup returns CDR1 MNHEY and CDR2 SVGAGI. CDR3 region: CASGLQQDSYEQYF. The CDR3 DNA is TGTGCCAGCGGTCTCCAGCAGGACTCCTACGAGCAGTACTTC.

The chain employs TRBV18 and TRBJ2-5; D is perhaps TRBD2 (5 bases). CDR1 and CDR2 (germline): KGHSH, LQKENI. The V and J ends lost 3 bases and 1 base respectively, with 12 bases between them. The CDR3 consists of 15 residues. For the CDR3, the DNA is TGTGCCAGCTCACCGGGAGCTAGAACCCAAGAGACCCAGTACTTC. Its translation: CASSPGARTQETQYF.

Only a few counts were recorded for this clonotype. The chain combines TRBV12-5 with TRBJ2-1; D is possibly TRBD2 (6 bases). The CDR3 has 15 residues. Germline lookup yields CDR1 LGHNT and CDR2 FRNRAP. The V end lost 1 base, the J end lost 8 bases, and 15 bases lay between the germline ends. This CDR3 is CASGLGLTGEDEQFF. CDR3 bases: TGTGCTAGTGGTTTGGGGCTAACGGGGGAGGATGAGCAGTTCTTC.

The genes are TRBV7-3 and TRBJ2-7; the D is unclear. The CDR3 spans 14 residues. CDR1 is SGHTA and CDR2 is FQGTGA in the germline V gene. Trimming removed 2 bases at V and 2 bases at J, with 10 bases between. The CDR3 reads CASSLPHRAYEQYF. The CDR3 nucleotides read TGTGCCAGCAGCTTACCCCACAGAGCCTACGAGCAGTACTTC.

This clonotype was seen repeatedly, ten times or more. This sequence joins TRBV9 and TRBJ2-1; 7 bases agree with TRBD1. Germline-derived CDR1 and CDR2 are SGDLS and YYNGEE. With 1 base clipped from V and 6 bases from J, the junction kept 7 bases outside the gene matches. The length of the CDR3 is 15 residues. CDR3 protein: CASSVSGGQRNEQFF. CDR3 sequence (DNA): TGTGCCAGCAGCGTAAGTGGGGGACAGCGCAATGAGCAGTTCTTC. The complete variable domain, with remaining parts taken from reference TRBV9 and TRBJ2-1, reads DSGVTQTPKHLITATGQRVTLRCSPRSGDLSVYWYQQSLDQGLQFLIQYYNGEERAKGNILERFSAQQFPDLHSELNLSSLELGDSALYFCASSVSGGQRNEQFFGPGTRLTVL.

Regarding this clonotype: Germline is not matched at one junction end, which may reflect a read error. This sequence joins TRBV10-3 and TRBJ2-4, with D maybe TRBD2 (7 bases). The DNA matches TRBJ2-7 better at its end, which makes the J call doubtful. The length of the CDR3 is 12 residues. CDR1 and CDR2 from the germline V gene are ENHRY and SYGVKD. In DNA, the CDR3 is TGTGCCGTCAGTGGGGGGGCGTACGAGCAGTACTTC. Protein: CAVSGGAYEQYF.

This clonotype came up a few times. The chain carries TRBV7-2 and TRBJ2-1; D is undetermined. V lost 0 bases to trimming and J lost 7 bases, with 10 bases between them. The CDR3 is 14 residues long. Germline CDR1 is SGHTA and CDR2 is FQGNSA. The CDR3 DNA follows: TGTGCCAGCAGCTTAGCCTGGGCGACAAATGAGCAGTTCTTC. It yields the protein CASSLAWATNEQFF.

This clonotype occurred a few times. This chain joins TRBV5-6 and TRBJ2-7; 8 nucleotides match TRBD1. J lost 4 bases, V lost 2 bases, and 5 bases had no gene match. Germline V gene data show CDR1 as SGHDT and CDR2 as YYEEEE. The CDR3 totals 14 residues. Written as DNA, the CDR3 is TGTGCCAGCAGCTTTTCGACAGGGGCTTACGAGCAGTACTTC. Amino acid sequence: CASSFSTGAYEQYF.

In this sample, this clonotype turned up many times. An end of the junction differs from the germline gene, which may be a read error. V is TRBV18 and J is TRBJ1-1; unclear D gene. Germline CDR1 and CDR2: KGHSH and LQKENI. The CDR3 is made up of 13 amino acids. This CDR3 reads CASSPGMNTEAFF. The CDR3 DNA sequence: TGCGCCAGCAGCCCCGGTATGAACACTGAAGCTTTCTTT.

The J gene is TRBJ2-5, the V gene TRBV29-1, with a possible D match to TRBD1 (6 bases). The CDR3 covers 13 residues. Trimming took off 7 bases at V and 4 bases at J, with 16 bases between the two ends. Germline V lookup: CDR1 SQVTM, CDR2 ANQGSEA. The chain's CDR3 is CSAVEGERETQYF. In DNA, the CDR3 is TGCAGCGCTGTTGAGGGGGAACGAGAGACCCAGTACTTC.

This clonotype was counted many times. This chain links TRBV29-1 with TRBJ2-5; no firm D call. V shed 4 bases and J shed 1 base, with 4 bases lying between them. The CDR3 sequence is 11 residues long. CDR1 and CDR2 (germline): SQVTM, ANQGSEA. The CDR3 loop reads CSVVPQETQYF. CDR3 in DNA: TGCAGCGTTGTACCCCAAGAGACCCAGTACTTC.

The sample holds a few counts of this clonotype. The rearrangement uses TRBV20-1 and TRBJ2-2, with D tentatively TRBD2 (5 bases). With 3 bases removed from V and 2 bases from J, the gap between germline ends came to 10 bases. CDR1 DFQATT and CDR2 SNEGSKA come from the germline V gene (reference sequence). The CDR3 covers 14 residues. The CDR3 DNA sequence: TGCAGTGCTAGGGGCCGGGGAAACACCGGGGAGCTGTTTTTT. Its translation is CSARGRGNTGELFF.

This clonotype was detected only a few times. The chain links TRBV2 to TRBJ2-1; D may be TRBD1 (6 bases). Trimming removed 4 bases at V and 11 bases at J, with 24 bases between. The CDR3 length is 16 residues. Germline V gene lookup returns CDR1 SNHLY and CDR2 FYNNEI. CDR3 amino acids: CASSVRGGTLGSKQFF. Here the CDR3 DNA reads TGTGCCAGCAGTGTAAGAGGGGGTACACTCGGGTCCAAGCAGTTCTTC.